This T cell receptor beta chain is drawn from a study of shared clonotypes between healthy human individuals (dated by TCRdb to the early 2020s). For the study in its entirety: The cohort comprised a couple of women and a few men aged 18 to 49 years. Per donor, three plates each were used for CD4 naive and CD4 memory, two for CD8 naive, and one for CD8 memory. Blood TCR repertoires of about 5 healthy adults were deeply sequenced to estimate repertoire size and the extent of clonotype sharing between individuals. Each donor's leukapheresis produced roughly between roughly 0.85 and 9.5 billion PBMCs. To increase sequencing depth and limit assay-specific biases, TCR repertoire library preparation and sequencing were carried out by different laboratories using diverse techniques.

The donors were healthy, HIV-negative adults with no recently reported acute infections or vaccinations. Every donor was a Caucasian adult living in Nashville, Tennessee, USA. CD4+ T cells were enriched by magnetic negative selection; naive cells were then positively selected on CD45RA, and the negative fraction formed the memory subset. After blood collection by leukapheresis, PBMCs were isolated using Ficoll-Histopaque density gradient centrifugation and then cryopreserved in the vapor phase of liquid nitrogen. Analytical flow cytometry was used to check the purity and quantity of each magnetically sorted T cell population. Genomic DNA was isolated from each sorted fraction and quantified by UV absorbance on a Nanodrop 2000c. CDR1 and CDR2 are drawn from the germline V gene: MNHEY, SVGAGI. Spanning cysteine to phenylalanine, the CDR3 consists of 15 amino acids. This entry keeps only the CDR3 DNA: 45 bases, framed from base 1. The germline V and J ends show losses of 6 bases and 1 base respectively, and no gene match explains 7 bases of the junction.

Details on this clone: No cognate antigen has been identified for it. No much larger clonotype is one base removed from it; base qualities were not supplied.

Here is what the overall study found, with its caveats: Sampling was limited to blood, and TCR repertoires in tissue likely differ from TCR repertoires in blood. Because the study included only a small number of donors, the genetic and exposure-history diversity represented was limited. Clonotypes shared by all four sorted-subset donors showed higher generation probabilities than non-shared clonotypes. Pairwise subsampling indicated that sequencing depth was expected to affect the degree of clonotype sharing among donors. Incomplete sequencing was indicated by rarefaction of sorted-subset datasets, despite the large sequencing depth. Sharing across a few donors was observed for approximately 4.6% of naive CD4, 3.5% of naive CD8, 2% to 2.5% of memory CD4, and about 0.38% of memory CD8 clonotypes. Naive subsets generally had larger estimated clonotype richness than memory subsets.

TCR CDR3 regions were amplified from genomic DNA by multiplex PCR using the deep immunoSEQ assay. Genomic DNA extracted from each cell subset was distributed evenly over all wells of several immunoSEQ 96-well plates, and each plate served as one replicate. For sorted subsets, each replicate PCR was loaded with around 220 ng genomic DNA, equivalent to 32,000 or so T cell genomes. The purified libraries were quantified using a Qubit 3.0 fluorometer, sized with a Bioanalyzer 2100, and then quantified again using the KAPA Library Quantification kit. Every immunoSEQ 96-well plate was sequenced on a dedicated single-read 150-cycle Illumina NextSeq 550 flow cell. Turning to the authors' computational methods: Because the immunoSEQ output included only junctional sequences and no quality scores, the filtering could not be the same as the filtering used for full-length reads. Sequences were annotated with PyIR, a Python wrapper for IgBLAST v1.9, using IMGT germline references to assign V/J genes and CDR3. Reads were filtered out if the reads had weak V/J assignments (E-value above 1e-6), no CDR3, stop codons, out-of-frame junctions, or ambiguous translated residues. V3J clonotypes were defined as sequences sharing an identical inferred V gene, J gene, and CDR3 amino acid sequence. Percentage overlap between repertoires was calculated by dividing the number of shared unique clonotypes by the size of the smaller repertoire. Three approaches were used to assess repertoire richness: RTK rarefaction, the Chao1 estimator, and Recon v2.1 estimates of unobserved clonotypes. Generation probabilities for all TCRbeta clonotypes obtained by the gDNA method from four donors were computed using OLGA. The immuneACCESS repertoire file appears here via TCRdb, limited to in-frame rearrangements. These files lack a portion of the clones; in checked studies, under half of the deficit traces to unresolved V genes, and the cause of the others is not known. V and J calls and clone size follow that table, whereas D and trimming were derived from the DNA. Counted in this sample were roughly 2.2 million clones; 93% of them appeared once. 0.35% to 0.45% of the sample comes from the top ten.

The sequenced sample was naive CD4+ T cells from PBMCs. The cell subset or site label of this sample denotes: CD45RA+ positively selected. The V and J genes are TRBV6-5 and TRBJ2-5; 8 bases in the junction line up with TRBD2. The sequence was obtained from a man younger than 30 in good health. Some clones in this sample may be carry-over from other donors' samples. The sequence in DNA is TGTGCCAGCAGCTCCCCAACTAGCGGCCAAGAGACCCAGTACTTC. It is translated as CASSSPTSGQETQYF.